This TCR beta chain is from a study of pediatric ulcerative colitis. Findings of the study overall: Rectal pinch biopsies may have included blood-derived T cells, especially in patients with overt colitis. Total lymphocyte DNA, not sorted subsets, was the template.

The rectum was sampled with one to two pinch biopsies at colonoscopy. Controls had colonoscopy for suspected IBD, with normal endoscopy and no IBD the following year. As regards this clone: What it binds is unknown. A read error may account for a junction end that differs from germline.

Sequencing depth was up to 500,000 reads per sample. Some clones are missing from TCRdb's copy, which holds only in-frame ones; the method was immunoSEQ multiplex PCR. Here the sample spans some 10,000 clones, about four fifths being singletons. The CDR3 sequence is 14 residues long. CDR1 and CDR2 (germline): SEHNR, FQNEAQ (reference sequence). The sequencing input was gut tissue. The chain recombines TRBV7-9 with TRBJ2-1; 7 bases are a match to TRBD1. This clonotype was sampled from a girl aged 10-17 years who was a control in a study of pediatric ulcerative colitis. CDR3 residues: CASSSMTGYSEQFF. The CDR3 coding sequence is TGTGCCAGCAGCTCGATGACAGGGTACAGTGAGCAGTTCTTC.